The 32 T cell receptor beta chains presented below share a single source sample, sequenced in a study of blood T cell repertoires in COVID-19. Libraries were prepared by immunoSEQ multiplex PCR; TCRdb keeps only in-frame clonotypes and omits some of them. The data show fewer than 200,000 clones, 70% to 90% seen once. The material sequenced was peripheral blood. These receptors originate from a man between 60 and 75 years old who had recovered from COVID-19.

V usage is TRBV20-1 and J usage is TRBJ2-5; D gene ambiguous. With 6 bases removed from V and 4 bases from J, the gap between germline ends came to 9 bases. CDR3 length equals 11 residues. Germline V gives CDR1 DFQATT, CDR2 SNEGSKA (reference sequence). The CDR3, as DNA: TGCAGTGCCCTAGGCGGAGAGACCCAGTACTTC. This encodes CSALGGETQYF.

This chain joins TRBV14 and TRBJ1-6; perhaps TRBD1 as D (6 bases). Trimming cost V 2 bases and J 10 bases, with 15 bases left between them. Germline V CDR1 and CDR2: SGHDN, FVKESK. The CDR3 length is 15 residues. CDR3 in amino acids: CASSQTGTGFSPLHF. DNA for the CDR3: TGTGCCAGCAGCCAAACGGGAACAGGGTTCTCACCCCTCCACTTT.

This chain uses TRBV7-9 with TRBJ2-7, with D perhaps matching TRBD1 (6 bases). The CDR3 sequence is 13 residues long. V lost 4 bases, J lost 6 bases, and 13 bases lay in between. Germline V gene data show CDR1 as SEHNR and CDR2 as FQNEAQ (reference sequence). The CDR3 here is CASSSQGRSEQYF. As DNA, the CDR3 is TGTGCCAGCAGCTCTCAGGGGCGCAGCGAGCAGTACTTC. Combining the CDR3 with reference TRBV7-9 and TRBJ2-7 gives the whole variable domain DTGVSQNPRHKITKRGQNVTFRCDPISEHNRLYWYRQTLGQGPEFLTYFQNEAQLEKSRLLSDRFSAERPKGSFSTLEIQRTEQGDSAMYLCASSSQGRSEQYFGPGTRLTVT.

This clone was detected a few times. The chain recombines TRBV7-3 with TRBJ2-7; TRBD1 matches 9 bases. Germline CDR1 SGHTA, CDR2 FQGTGA. V gave up 1 base and J gave up 7 bases; unmatched junction bases: 5. The CDR3 is made up of 14 amino acids. This chain's CDR3 is CASSLMGTGREQYF. The CDR3 bases are TGTGCCAGCAGCTTAATGGGGACAGGGAGAGAGCAGTACTTC.

The genes are TRBV5-6 and TRBJ1-3, with 9 bases fitting TRBD1. V dropped 0 bases and J dropped 0; count of bases not matched to a gene: 4. There are 17 residues in the CDR3. The germline gives CDR1 SGHDT, CDR2 YYEEEE. CDR3 sequence reads: CASSLARTGASGNTIYF. The CDR3 DNA is TGTGCCAGCAGCTTGGCCAGGACAGGGGCCTCTGGAAACACCATATATTTT.

This chain joins TRBV5-1 and TRBJ2-5; 8 nucleotides line up with TRBD2. V was clipped by 2 bases and J by 2 bases; unmatched bases: 11. The CDR3 spans 17 residues. In germline, CDR1 is SGHRS, CDR2 YFSETQ. This CDR3 is CASSLGTRAGAQETQYF. In nucleotides, the CDR3 is TGCGCCAGCAGCTTAGGAACCCGAGCGGGAGCTCAAGAGACCCAGTACTTC.

This chain links TRBV6-5 with TRBJ2-3, with TRBD1 matching 8 bases. V gave up 6 bases and J gave up 3 bases; unmatched junction bases: 2. Germline values: CDR1 MNHEY, CDR2 SVGAGI. The CDR3 extends over 13 amino acids. The CDR3 region is CASRRTGTDTQYF. For the CDR3, the DNA is TGTGCCAGCAGACGGACAGGGACAGATACGCAGTATTTT.

This chain joins TRBV10-3 and TRBJ2-2, with TRBD1 matching 7 bases. The CDR3 loop spans 15 amino acids. With V trimmed by 4 bases and J by 3 bases, 5 bases remained unmatched. Germline V gives CDR1 ENHRY, CDR2 SYGVKD. In DNA form, the CDR3 reads TGTGCCATCAGTGCGGGGACAGCATACACCGGGGAGCTGTTTTTT. Translating it yields CAISAGTAYTGELFF.

V is TRBV3-1 (or the pseudogene TRBV3-2) and J is TRBJ1-2; no definite D call. Germline values: CDR1 LGHDT, CDR2 YNNKEL (reference sequence). Trimming stripped 1 base from V and 6 bases from J, with 6 bases between. The CDR3 has 12 residues. DNA of the CDR3: TGTGCCAGCAGCCAAGGGAGGGATGGCTACACCTTC. Amino acid sequence: CASSQGRDGYTF.

The V and J genes are TRBV7-2 and TRBJ1-1; the match to TRBD1 covers 8 bases. V gave up 5 bases and J gave up 1 base; unmatched junction bases: 9. The CDR3 sequence is 16 residues long. CDR1 is SGHTA, CDR2 FQGNSA, per germline. The CDR3 DNA is TGTGCCAGCAGCCCAGGGGGCGGCTTTACGAACACTGAAGCTTTCTTT. Its translation: CASSPGGGFTNTEAFF.

The chain recombines TRBV29-1 with TRBJ1-2, with 7 bases matching TRBD1. The ends lost 8 bases at V and 3 bases at J; junction bases unmatched: 9. The length of the CDR3 is 13 residues. In germline, CDR1 is SQVTM, CDR2 ANQGSEA. The CDR3 DNA sequence: TGCAGCTTCACAGGGGATAGGTACTATGGCTACACCTTC. This sequence encodes CSFTGDRYYGYTF.

The CDR3 nucleotides are TGTGCCAGCATCGTAAGACAGGGGGCTAACGAGCAGTACTTC. As protein: CASIVRQGANEQYF. V is TRBV6-5 and J is TRBJ2-7; 10 nucleotides match TRBD1. Germline V gene lookup returns CDR1 MNHEY and CDR2 SVGAGI. V was pared by 7 bases and J by 5 bases, with 8 bases of the junction left unmatched. The CDR3 runs 14 residues.

V gene TRBV6-6 combines with J gene TRBJ1-2; D perhaps matches TRBD1 (5 bases). Germline CDR1 is MNHNY and CDR2 is SVGAGI (reference sequence). The CDR3 extends over 12 amino acids. The V gene lost 5 bases and the J gene lost 8 bases, with 12 bases spanning the gap. The DNA for the CDR3 is TGTGCCAGCAGTCCGCAGGGTCGGGGCTACACCTTC. As protein: CASSPQGRGYTF.

This sequence joins TRBV5-4 and TRBJ1-4, with TRBD1 matching 7 bases. CDR1 is SGHNT and CDR2 is YYREEE in the germline V gene (reference sequence). After removal of 2 bases from V and 5 bases from J, the junction contained 6 bases not matched to a gene. The CDR3 extends over 15 amino acids. The CDR3 loop reads CASSLPGQQNEKLFF. The CDR3 nucleotides read TGTGCCAGCAGCTTACCGGGACAGCAAAATGAAAAACTGTTTTTT.

This clone was observed a few times. The chain uses TRBV3-1 (or the pseudogene TRBV3-2) and TRBJ1-3, with D hard to call. V was shortened by 1 base and J by 2 bases, with 9 bases between the two germline ends. In germline, CDR1 is LGHDT, CDR2 YNNKEL (reference sequence). The CDR3 has 15 amino acids. Here the CDR3 reads CASSQGVQPGNTIYF. The CDR3 DNA is TGTGCCAGCAGCCAAGGGGTACAGCCTGGAAACACCATATATTTT.

This clone showed up just once. Compared with germline, one end of the junction differs, possibly owing to a read error. The chain combines TRBV11-2 with TRBJ1-1, with TRBD1 matching 8 bases. The CDR3 contains 15 residues. Per the germline V gene, CDR1 is SGHAT and CDR2 is FQNNGV. CDR3 bases: TGTGCCAGCAGCTTAGTCAGGACAGGGAACGCTGAAGCTTTCTTT. Translating it yields CASSLVRTGNAEAFF.

The rearrangement uses TRBV7-2 and TRBJ2-5; D is undetermined. CDR3 length equals 12 residues. Deletions cut 2 bases from V and 7 bases from J, with 8 bases between. CDR1 and CDR2 (germline): SGHTA, FQGNSA. The CDR3 here is CASSLQQPTQYF. The CDR3 DNA is TGTGCCAGCAGCTTACAACAGCCGACCCAGTACTTC.

The rearrangement uses TRBV2 and TRBJ2-5, with 8 nucleotides matching TRBD2. This CDR3 has 14 residues. Germline loops: CDR1 SNHLY, CDR2 FYNNEI. V shed 2 bases and J 5 bases; nucleotides not matched to a gene: 4. CDR3 amino acids: CASSESRGGETQYF. The DNA for the CDR3 is TGTGCCAGCAGTGAATCCCGGGGGGGGGAGACCCAGTACTTC.

V usage is TRBV5-1 and J usage is TRBJ2-3; no definite D call. This CDR3 is built from 17 residues. V lost 0 bases and J 2 bases, leaving 16 bases between the germline ends. CDR1 is SGHRS and CDR2 is YFSETQ in the germline V gene. The CDR3 is CASSLDISSKLTDTQYF. CDR3 DNA: TGCGCCAGCAGCTTGGATATCTCCTCCAAGCTCACAGATACGCAGTATTTT.

In DNA form, the CDR3 reads TGTGCCAGCAGTACAGGGGGCAGGGGTCGGGAGCAGTACTTC. Amino acids: CASSTGGRGREQYF. V gene TRBV6-5 combines with J gene TRBJ2-7; 9 bases fit TRBD1. The CDR3 runs 14 residues. Trimming removed 5 bases from V and 7 bases from J; junction bases left unmatched: 9. The germline V gene has CDR1 MNHEY and CDR2 SVGAGI.

A word on this clone: Other nucleotide sequences in the sample specify the same CDR3. The J gene is TRBJ2-1, the V gene TRBV9; D is unresolved. CDR1 is SGDLS, CDR2 YYNGEE, per germline. The CDR3 is made up of 15 amino acids. Trimming removed 0 bases from V and 0 bases from J, with 7 bases in between. DNA for the CDR3: TGTGCCAGCAGCGTAGTAAGAGGCTCCTACAATGAGCAGTTCTTC. It encodes CASSVVRGSYNEQFF. Variable domain in full (rest from reference TRBV9 and TRBJ2-1): DSGVTQTPKHLITATGQRVTLRCSPRSGDLSVYWYQQSLDQGLQFLIQYYNGEERAKGNILERFSAQQFPDLHSELNLSSLELGDSALYFCASSVVRGSYNEQFFGPGTRLTVL.

The J gene is TRBJ2-1, the V gene TRBV10-3; D not certain. CDR1 and CDR2 (germline): ENHRY, SYGVKD. This CDR3 has 14 amino acids. V gave up 0 bases and J gave up 4 bases, with 7 bases separating them. This CDR3 reads CAISESSGYNEQFF. CDR3 in DNA: TGTGCCATCAGTGAGTCGTCCGGGTACAATGAGCAGTTCTTC.

The gene calls are TRBV6-5 and TRBJ2-7; 10 bases line up with TRBD1. Germline V CDR1 and CDR2: MNHEY, SVGAGI. This CDR3 spans 15 amino acids. The trim removed 2 bases at V and 2 bases at J, leaving 3 bases unmatched. The CDR3 reads CASSYGQGVPYEQYF. CDR3 nucleotides: TGTGCCAGCAGTTACGGACAGGGGGTTCCCTACGAGCAGTACTTC.

The V call is TRBV5-1, the J call TRBJ1-6; D might be TRBD1 (5 bases). Germline lookup yields CDR1 SGHRS and CDR2 YFSETQ. Trimming removed 0 bases at V and 1 base at J, with 8 bases between. The CDR3 loop spans 16 amino acids. Here the CDR3 reads CASSLEGVSYNSPLHF. The CDR3 coding sequence is TGCGCCAGCAGCTTGGAAGGGGTGTCCTATAATTCACCCCTCCACTTT.

V is TRBV7-2 and J is TRBJ2-1, with 8 bases lining up with TRBD2. CDR3 length: 16 amino acids. With 5 bases clipped from V and 0 bases from J, the junction kept 6 bases outside the gene matches. CDR1 is SGHTA, CDR2 FQGNSA, per germline. The CDR3 DNA follows: TGTGCCAGCAGCGATAAGCGGGGGAGCTCCTACAATGAGCAGTTCTTC. Translation gives CASSDKRGSSYNEQFF.

This clone appeared a few times. The chain employs TRBV19 and TRBJ2-4; 7 nucleotides align to TRBD1. Germline lookup yields CDR1 LNHDA and CDR2 SQIVND (reference sequence). Trimming at V came to 5 bases and at J to 7 bases, leaving 2 bases not matched to a gene. The CDR3 runs to 12 residues. CDR3 in amino acids: CASSPRGNIQYF. The CDR3 nucleotides read TGTGCCAGTAGTCCCAGGGGGAACATTCAGTACTTC.

The J gene is TRBJ2-3, the V gene TRBV12-5, with 11 positions matching TRBD2. V shed 1 base, J shed 2 bases, and the junction held 2 bases outside the gene matches. The CDR3 runs 16 residues. Per germline, CDR1 LGHNT and CDR2 FRNRAP. The CDR3 nucleotides read TGTGCTAGTGGTTTGGGACTAGCGGGGATCACAGATACGCAGTATTTT. Translation gives CASGLGLAGITDTQYF.

Here the CDR3 DNA reads TGTGCCAGCAGCTGGGGACAGTATTCCTACGAGCAGTACTTC. Amino acid sequence: CASSWGQYSYEQYF. The chain joins TRBV5-4 to TRBJ2-7, with 7 bases identical to TRBD1. V lost 3 bases and J lost 1; bases outside the gene matches: 4. Germline values: CDR1 SGHNT, CDR2 YYREEE (reference sequence). This CDR3 contains 14 residues.

The V gene is TRBV27, the J gene TRBJ2-4; D is ambiguous. V lost 5 bases and J lost 3, with 23 bases in between. This CDR3 spans 18 amino acids. The germline CDR1 and CDR2 sequences are MNHEY and SMNVEV (reference sequence). Here the CDR3 reads CASSSLTGKQMDKNIQYF. The DNA for the CDR3 is TGTGCCAGCAGTAGCCTGACCGGTAAACAGATGGACAAAAACATTCAGTACTTC.

The chain couples TRBV7-9 to TRBJ1-1; D gene ambiguous. This CDR3 region has 13 residues. V was shortened by 5 bases and J by 4 bases, with 11 bases between the two germline ends. The V gene's germline CDR1 is SEHNR and CDR2 FQNEAQ (reference sequence). The CDR3 DNA sequence: TGTGCCAGCAGCCGCACCGAGGGCACTGAAGCTTTCTTT. Translated: CASSRTEGTEAFF.

This chain joins TRBV14 and TRBJ2-7; D is undetermined. Trimming removed 4 bases from V and 4 bases from J, with 11 bases in between. The CDR3 sequence is 13 residues long. The germline gives CDR1 SGHDN, CDR2 FVKESK. CDR3 DNA: TGTGCCAGCAGCCCACTCACGAATTACGAGCAGTACTTC. Translating it yields CASSPLTNYEQYF. The full variable domain, in which reference TRBV14 and TRBJ2-7 provide the parts outside the CDR3, is EAGVTQFPSHSVIEKGQTVTLRCDPISGHDNLYWYRRVMGKEIKFLLHFVKESKQDESGMPNNRFLAERTGGTYSTLKVQPAELEDSGVYFCASSPLTNYEQYFGPGTRLTVT.

This chain connects TRBV19 to TRBJ1-5; tentatively, D is TRBD1 (5 bases). Trimming removed 2 bases from V and 5 bases from J, with 13 bases in between. Looked up from germline, CDR1 is LNHDA and CDR2 is SQIVND (reference sequence). This CDR3 region has 15 residues. The CDR3 DNA follows: TGTGCCAGTAGTATAAGGGCAGGGCCCCATCAGCCCCAGCATTTT. Amino acid sequence: CASSIRAGPHQPQHF.